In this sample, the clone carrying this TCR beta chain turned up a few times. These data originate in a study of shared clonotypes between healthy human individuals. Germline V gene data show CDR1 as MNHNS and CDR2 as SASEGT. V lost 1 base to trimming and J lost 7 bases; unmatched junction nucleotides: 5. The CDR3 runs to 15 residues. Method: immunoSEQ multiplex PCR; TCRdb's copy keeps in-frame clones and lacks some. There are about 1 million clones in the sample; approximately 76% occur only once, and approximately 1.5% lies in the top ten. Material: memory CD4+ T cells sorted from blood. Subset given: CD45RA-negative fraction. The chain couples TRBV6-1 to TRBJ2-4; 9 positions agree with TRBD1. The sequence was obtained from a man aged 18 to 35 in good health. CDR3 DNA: TGTGCCAGCAGTGAAGTGGGGACAGGGCGGAACATTCAGTACTTC. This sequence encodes CASSEVGTGRNIQYF.